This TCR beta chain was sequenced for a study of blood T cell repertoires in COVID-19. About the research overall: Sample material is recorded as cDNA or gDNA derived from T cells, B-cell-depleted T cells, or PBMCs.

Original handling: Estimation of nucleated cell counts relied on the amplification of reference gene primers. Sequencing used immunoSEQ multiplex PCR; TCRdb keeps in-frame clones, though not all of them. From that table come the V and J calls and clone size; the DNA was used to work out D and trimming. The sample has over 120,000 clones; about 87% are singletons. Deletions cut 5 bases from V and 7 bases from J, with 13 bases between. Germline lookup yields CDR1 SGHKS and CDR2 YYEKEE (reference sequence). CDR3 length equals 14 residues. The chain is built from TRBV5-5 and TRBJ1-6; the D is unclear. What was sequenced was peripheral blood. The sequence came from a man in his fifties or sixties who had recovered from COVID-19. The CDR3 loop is CASRADISNSPLHF. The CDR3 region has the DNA TGTGCCAGCAGAGCTGACATATCCAATTCACCCCTCCACTTT.